This T cell receptor beta chain was found in a study of siplizumab effects on memory and regulatory T cells. Overall study results and limits: Naive or memory phenotype was unassignable for roughly 75-97% of proliferating CD4+ or CD8+ clones. The study found naive T cells seemingly more diverse than memory cells and seemingly major alloresponse contributors. The alloreactive clones that mapped to unstimulated subsets made up only a minor fraction.

Clones were read by immunoSEQ multiplex PCR, and TCRdb kept only the in-frame ones, dropping some. The sample lists roughly 62,000 clones; 93% were seen once. Germline values: CDR1 LNHDA, CDR2 SQIVND (reference sequence). The V end was cut by 3 bases, the J end by 3 bases, with 9 bases between. The CDR3 runs 14 residues. This clone appeared once. Its target is not known. Sequencing was carried out using CD8+ T cells sorted from blood. The V gene is TRBV19, the J gene TRBJ1-5; D call uncertain. This TCR was recovered from a human donor in good health. CDR3 residues: CASSIKDYNQPQHF. CDR3 coding DNA: TGTGCCAGTAGTATCAAGGACTACAATCAGCCCCAGCATTTT.